This entry lists 5 T cell receptor beta chains sequenced from one sample in a study of shared clonotypes between healthy human individuals (dated by TCRdb to the early 2020s). For the CD8 naive samples, CD45RO-negative cells were positively selected for CCR7, yielding a CD45RA+CCR7+ population from which TemRA cells were excluded. Library prep was done by the immunoSEQ multiplex PCR assay. What TCRdb holds here is the immuneACCESS table cut down to in-frame rearrangements. Part of the clones is not present; checked against another copy, under half of the missing clones reflect an unresolved V gene, and the others are unexplained. The sample includes about 2 million clones, with about 94% observed a single time. More than 0.95% of the sample is taken by the ten largest. The specimen sequenced was naive CD8+ T cells sorted from blood. What the cell subset or site label conveys for this sample: CD45RA+CCR7+. The source of these receptors is a man aged 18-30 years in good health.

To note about this clone: Other DNA sequences within the sample encode an identical CDR3. The chain recombines TRBV7-9 with TRBJ2-7; TRBD1 matches 12 bases. Germline-derived CDR1 and CDR2 are SEHNR and FQNEAQ (reference sequence). The CDR3 totals 15 residues. The V segment lost 5 bases and the J segment 4 bases; nucleotides outside the gene matches: 6. CDR3 coding DNA: TGTGCCAGCAGCCCGGGACAGGGGGCTTCGTACGAGCAGTACTTC. Its protein product is CASSPGQGASYEQYF.

This rearrangement joins TRBV5-4 to TRBJ1-4, with 8 bases fitting TRBD1. J lost 0 bases, V lost 1 base, and 14 bases had no gene match. CDR3 length equals 20 residues. CDR1 is SGHNT, CDR2 YYREEE, per germline (reference sequence). CDR3 nucleotides: TGTGCCAGCAGCTTGTGGTCAGGGACAGGAAAAATTGCAACTAATGAAAAACTGTTTTTT. It is translated as CASSLWSGTGKIATNEKLFF.

This clone was detected once. J is TRBJ1-4 and V is TRBV6-5, with a weak D call TRBD1 (5 bases). Between the trimmed V and J ends, which lost 0 bases and 1 base, there was a span of 9 bases. CDR3 size: 16 residues. In germline, CDR1 is MNHEY, CDR2 SVGAGI. In DNA, the CDR3 is TGTGCCAGCAGTTACTCGATGACAGTAACTAATGAAAAACTGTTTTTT. Its protein product is CASSYSMTVTNEKLFF.

The V call is TRBV11-2, the J call TRBJ2-1; 11 bases match TRBD2. The CDR3 totals 14 residues. Unmatched junction bases numbered 1, after V lost 1 base and J lost 8 bases. Germline values: CDR1 SGHAT, CDR2 FQNNGV. Here the CDR3 DNA reads TGTGCCAGCAGCTTAGGACTAGCGGGATATGAGCAGTTCTTC. Translated, it gives CASSLGLAGYEQFF.

The gene calls are TRBV20-1 and TRBJ1-2, with TRBD1 as a possible D gene (5 bases). Germline values: CDR1 DFQATT, CDR2 SNEGSKA (reference sequence). This CDR3 has 11 amino acids. The ends were cut back, 3 bases at V and 6 bases at J, with 8 bases in the middle. DNA for the CDR3: TGCAGTGCTAGCGGGACCGATGGCTACACCTTC. Translating it yields CSASGTDGYTF.